This T cell receptor (beta chain) came from a study of T cell responses to AZD1222 COVID-19 vaccine. Study details: Second-dose intervals near 4 or 12 weeks were combined.

Regarding the study as a whole: CD4 TCRs covered the whole spike, strongest at regions 160-218 and 743-854. Repertoire collection took place solely once the T cell response had peaked. Clonal diversity may have been underestimated, and the donors were mostly white British, with more females than males.

Profiling relied on immunoSEQ multiplex PCR, and the TCRdb table lists in-frame clones only, not all of them. The sample yields roughly 130,000 clones, over 90% seen once. Germline-derived CDR1 and CDR2 are SGHAT and FQNNGV. The CDR3 loop spans 19 amino acids. Trimming took 0 bases from V and 0 from J; bases not matched to a gene: 13. Note on this clone: Its antigen is unidentified.

This chain links TRBV11-2 with TRBJ2-5; TRBD2 matches at 7 bases. Sequencing was performed on peripheral blood, taken on day 0 of AZD1222 vaccination. The receptor's source is an adult in good health. The CDR3 protein is CASSLDRAGLQQYQETQYF. The CDR3 DNA sequence: TGTGCCAGCAGCTTAGATCGAGCGGGATTGCAACAGTACCAAGAGACCCAGTACTTC.